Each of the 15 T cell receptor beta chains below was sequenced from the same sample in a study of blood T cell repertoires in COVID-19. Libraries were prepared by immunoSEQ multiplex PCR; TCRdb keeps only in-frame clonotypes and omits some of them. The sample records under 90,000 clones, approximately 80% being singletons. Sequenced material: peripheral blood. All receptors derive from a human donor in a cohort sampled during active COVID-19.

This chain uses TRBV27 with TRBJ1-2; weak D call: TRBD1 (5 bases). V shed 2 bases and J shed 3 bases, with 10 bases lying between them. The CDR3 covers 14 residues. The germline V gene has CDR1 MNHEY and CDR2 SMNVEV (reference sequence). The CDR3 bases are TGTGCCAGCAGTTTAACGATCAGGGACTATGGCTACACCTTC. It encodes CASSLTIRDYGYTF.

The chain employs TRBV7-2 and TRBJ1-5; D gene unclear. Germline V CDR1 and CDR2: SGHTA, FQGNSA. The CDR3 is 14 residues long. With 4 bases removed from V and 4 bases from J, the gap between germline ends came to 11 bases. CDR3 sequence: CASSSRTGNQPQHF. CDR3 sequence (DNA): TGTGCCAGCAGCTCTAGGACGGGGAATCAGCCCCAGCATTTT.

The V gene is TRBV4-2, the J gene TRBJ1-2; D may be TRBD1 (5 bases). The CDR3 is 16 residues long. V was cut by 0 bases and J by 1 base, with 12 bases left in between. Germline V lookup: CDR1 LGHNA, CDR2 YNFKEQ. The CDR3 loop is CASSQERGLSNYGYTF. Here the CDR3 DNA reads TGTGCCAGCAGCCAAGAACGGGGGTTGAGTAACTATGGCTACACCTTC.

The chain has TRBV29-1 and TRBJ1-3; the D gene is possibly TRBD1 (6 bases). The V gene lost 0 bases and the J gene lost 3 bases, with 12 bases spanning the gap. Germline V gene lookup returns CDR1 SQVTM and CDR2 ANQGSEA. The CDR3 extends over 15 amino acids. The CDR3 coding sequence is TGCAGCGTTGAAGATTTTCAGGGGCTTGGAAACACCATATATTTT. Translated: CSVEDFQGLGNTIYF.

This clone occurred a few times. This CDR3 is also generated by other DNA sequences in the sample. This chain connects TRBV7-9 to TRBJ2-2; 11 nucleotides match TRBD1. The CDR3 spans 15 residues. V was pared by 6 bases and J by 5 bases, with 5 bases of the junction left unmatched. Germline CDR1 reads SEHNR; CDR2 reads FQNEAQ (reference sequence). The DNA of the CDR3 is TGTGCCAGCAGTTGGGACAGGGGGTCAACCGGGGAGCTGTTTTTT. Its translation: CASSWDRGSTGELFF.

CDR3 loop: CASSQLAGGDNEQFF. The CDR3 region has the DNA TGCGCCAGCAGCCAACTAGCGGGAGGAGACAATGAGCAGTTCTTC. The chain joins TRBV4-3 to TRBJ2-1, with TRBD2 matching 11 bases. Germline trimming cut 2 bases from V and 5 bases from J; bases unmatched to any gene: 2. This CDR3 is 15 amino acids long. The germline V gene has CDR1 LGHNA and CDR2 YSLEER.

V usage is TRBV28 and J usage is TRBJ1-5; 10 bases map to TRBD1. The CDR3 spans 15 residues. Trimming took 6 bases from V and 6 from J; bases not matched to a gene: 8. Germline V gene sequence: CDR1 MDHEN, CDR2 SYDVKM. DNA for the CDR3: TGTGCCAGCAGGGAGACAGGGGGCATAGGTCAGCCCCAGCATTTT. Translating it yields CASRETGGIGQPQHF.

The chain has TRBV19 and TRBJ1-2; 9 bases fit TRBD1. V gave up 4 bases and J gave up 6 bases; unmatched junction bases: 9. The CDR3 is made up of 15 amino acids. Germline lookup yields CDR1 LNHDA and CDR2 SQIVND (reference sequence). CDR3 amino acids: CASSTGSTGGHGYTF. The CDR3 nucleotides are TGTGCCAGTAGTACTGGATCGACAGGGGGTCATGGCTACACCTTC.

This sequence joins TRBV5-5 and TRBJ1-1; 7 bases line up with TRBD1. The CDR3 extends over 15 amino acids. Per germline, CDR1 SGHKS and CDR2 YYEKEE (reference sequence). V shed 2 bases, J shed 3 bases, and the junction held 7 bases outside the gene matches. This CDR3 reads CASSLLGGEYTEAFF. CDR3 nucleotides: TGTGCCAGCAGCTTATTAGGGGGCGAGTACACTGAAGCTTTCTTT.

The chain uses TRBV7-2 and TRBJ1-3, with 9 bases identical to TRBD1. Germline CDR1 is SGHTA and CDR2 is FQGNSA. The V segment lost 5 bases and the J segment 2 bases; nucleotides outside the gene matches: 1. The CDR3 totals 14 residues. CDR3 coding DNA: TGTGCCAGCAGCCGGACAGGGGCTGGAAACACCATATATTTT. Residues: CASSRTGAGNTIYF.

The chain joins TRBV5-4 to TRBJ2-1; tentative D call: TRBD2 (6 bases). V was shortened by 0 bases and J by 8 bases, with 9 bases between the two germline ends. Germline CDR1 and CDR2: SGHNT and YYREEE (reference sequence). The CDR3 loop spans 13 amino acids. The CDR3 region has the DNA TGTGCCAGCAGCTTGGTGGGGGGATATGAGCAGTTCTTC. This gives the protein CASSLVGGYEQFF.

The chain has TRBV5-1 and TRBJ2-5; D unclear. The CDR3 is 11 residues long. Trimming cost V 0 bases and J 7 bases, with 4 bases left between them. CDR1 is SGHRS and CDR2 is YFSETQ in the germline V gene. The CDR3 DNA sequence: TGCGCCAGCAGCTTGGCCGGGACCCAGTACTTC. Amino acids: CASSLAGTQYF.

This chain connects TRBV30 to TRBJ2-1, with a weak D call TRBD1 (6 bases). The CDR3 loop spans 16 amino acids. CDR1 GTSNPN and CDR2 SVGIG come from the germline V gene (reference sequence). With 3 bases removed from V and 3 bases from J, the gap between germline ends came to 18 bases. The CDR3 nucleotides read TGTGCCTGGAGATCGCCCAGGGGATCTTACTACAATGAGCAGTTCTTC. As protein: CAWRSPRGSYYNEQFF.

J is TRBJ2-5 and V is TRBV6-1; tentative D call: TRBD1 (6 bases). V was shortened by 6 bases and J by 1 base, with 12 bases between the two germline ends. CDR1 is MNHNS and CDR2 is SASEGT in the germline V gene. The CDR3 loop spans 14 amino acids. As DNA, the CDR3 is TGTGCCAGCAGAATCCAGGGGCTCCAAGAGACCCAGTACTTC. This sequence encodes CASRIQGLQETQYF.

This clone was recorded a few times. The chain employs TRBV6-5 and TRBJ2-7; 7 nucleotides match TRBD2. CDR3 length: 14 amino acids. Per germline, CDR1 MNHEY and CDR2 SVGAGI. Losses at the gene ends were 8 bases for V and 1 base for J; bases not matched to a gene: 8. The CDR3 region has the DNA TGTGCCAGCCGGGCGGGAGCGGGATCCTACGAGCAGTACGTC. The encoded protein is CASRAGAGSYEQYV.